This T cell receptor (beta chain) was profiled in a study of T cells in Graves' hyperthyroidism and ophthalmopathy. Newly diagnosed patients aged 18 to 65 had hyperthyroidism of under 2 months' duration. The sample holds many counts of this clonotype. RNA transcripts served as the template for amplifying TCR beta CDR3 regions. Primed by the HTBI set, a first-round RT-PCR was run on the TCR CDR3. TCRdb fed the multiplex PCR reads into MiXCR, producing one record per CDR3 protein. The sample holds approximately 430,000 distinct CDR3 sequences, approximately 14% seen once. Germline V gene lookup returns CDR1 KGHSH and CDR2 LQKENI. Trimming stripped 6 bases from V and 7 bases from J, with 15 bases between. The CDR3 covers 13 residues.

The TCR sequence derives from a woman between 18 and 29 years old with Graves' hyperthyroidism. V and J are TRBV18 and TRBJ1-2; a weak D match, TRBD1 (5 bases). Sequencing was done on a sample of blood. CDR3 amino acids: CASSFQGESGYTF. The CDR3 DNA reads TGTGCCAGCTCGTTTCAGGGAGAGAGTGGCTACACCTTC.